The source of this T cell receptor beta chain is a study of patients and donors after allogeneic stem cell transplantation. Per germline, CDR1 SEHNR and CDR2 FQNEAQ (reference sequence). V dropped 5 bases and J dropped 11 bases, with 16 bases sitting between them. The CDR3 runs to 14 residues. From the RT-PCR reads, TCRdb called clonotypes with MiXCR, one entry per CDR3 protein. The sample holds some 880,000 distinct CDR3 sequences, approximately 18% seen once. This clonotype came up once. The receptor was derived from a human donor who was either an allogeneic HSCT recipient or a stem cell or donor lymphocyte infusion donor (not recorded which). It is not recorded whose cells these are; they may come from a transplant donor. The chain employs TRBV7-9 and TRBJ1-6; TRBD1 is a possible D gene (5 bases). Sample: blood, either unsorted or a sorted T cell fraction (not recorded which). The CDR3 DNA follows: TGTGCCAGCAGCCCCTGGGGGGAGGAAGCACCCCTCCACTTT. It encodes CASSPWGEEAPLHF.